This TCR beta chain originates from a study of blood T cell repertoires in COVID-19. Study as a whole: The analysed material was cDNA or gDNA that came from T cells, B-cell-depleted T cells, or PBMCs.

Germline CDR1 is LNHDA and CDR2 is SQIVND (reference sequence). Trimming left V 5 bases short and J 6 bases short, with 19 bases between. The CDR3 spans 15 residues. The repertoire was sequenced with immunoSEQ multiplex PCR; TCRdb's copy has only in-frame clones and lacks some. Of approximately 190,000 clones in the sample, roughly 82% were seen once. Sequenced material: peripheral blood. The chain is built from TRBV19 and TRBJ1-1; no clear D gene. This clonotype was obtained from an older woman with COVID-19, enrolled during active disease. The chain's CDR3 is CASSPLSGERAEAFF. The CDR3 DNA reads as TGTGCCAGTAGTCCGCTTTCTGGGGAGAGAGCTGAAGCTTTCTTT. Combining the CDR3 with reference TRBV19 and TRBJ1-1 gives the whole variable domain DGGITQSPKYLFRKEGQNVTLSCEQNLNHDAMYWYRQDPGQGLRLIYYSQIVNDFQKGDIAEGYSVSREKKESFPLTVTSAQKNPTAFYLCASSPLSGERAEAFFGQGTRLTVV.